The sample holds a few counts of the clone carrying this TCR beta chain. Its antigen is as yet unknown. This sample was taken from a study of tissue T cells after allogeneic stem cell transplantation. Study-wide findings and caveats: Anatomically similar tissues had similar TCR repertoires within each patient. Few T cell clones were shared across patients, but motif clusters showed tissue-specific shared signatures.

The V segment lost 6 bases and the J segment 10 bases; nucleotides outside the gene matches: 9. Germline V gene lookup returns CDR1 SEHNR and CDR2 FQNEAQ (reference sequence). The CDR3 sequence is 14 residues long. Clones were read by immunoSEQ multiplex PCR, and TCRdb kept only the in-frame ones, dropping some. The profile covers approximately 6,300 clones, with around 65% appearing a single time and around an eighth taken by the ten largest. This chain uses TRBV7-9 with TRBJ1-4, with 9 bases that match TRBD1. The sequencing used duodenum tissue, collected at autopsy. This TCR came from a woman aged 18 to 55 with breast cancer. The CDR3 sequence is CASRGDRALGKLFF. CDR3 nucleotide sequence: TGTGCCAGCAGGGGGGACAGGGCCCTTGGAAAACTGTTTTTT.